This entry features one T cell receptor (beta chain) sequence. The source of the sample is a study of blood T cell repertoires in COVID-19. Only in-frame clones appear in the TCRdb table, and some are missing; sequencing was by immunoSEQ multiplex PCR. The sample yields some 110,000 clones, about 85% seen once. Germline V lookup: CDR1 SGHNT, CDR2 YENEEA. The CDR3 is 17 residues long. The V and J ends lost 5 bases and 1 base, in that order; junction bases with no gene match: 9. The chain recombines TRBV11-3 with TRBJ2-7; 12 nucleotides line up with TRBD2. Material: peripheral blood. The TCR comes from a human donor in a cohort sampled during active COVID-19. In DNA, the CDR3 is TGTGCCAGCAGCCCCCCTAGCGGGAGGGATGGGTCCTACGAGCAGTACTTC. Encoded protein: CASSPPSGRDGSYEQYF. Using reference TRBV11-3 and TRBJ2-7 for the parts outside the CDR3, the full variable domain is EAGVVQSPRYKIIEKKQPVAFWCNPISGHNTLYWYLQNLGQGPELLIRYENEEAVDDSQLPKDRFSAERLKGVDSTLKIQPAELGDSAVYLCASSPPSGRDGSYEQYFGPGTRLTVT.